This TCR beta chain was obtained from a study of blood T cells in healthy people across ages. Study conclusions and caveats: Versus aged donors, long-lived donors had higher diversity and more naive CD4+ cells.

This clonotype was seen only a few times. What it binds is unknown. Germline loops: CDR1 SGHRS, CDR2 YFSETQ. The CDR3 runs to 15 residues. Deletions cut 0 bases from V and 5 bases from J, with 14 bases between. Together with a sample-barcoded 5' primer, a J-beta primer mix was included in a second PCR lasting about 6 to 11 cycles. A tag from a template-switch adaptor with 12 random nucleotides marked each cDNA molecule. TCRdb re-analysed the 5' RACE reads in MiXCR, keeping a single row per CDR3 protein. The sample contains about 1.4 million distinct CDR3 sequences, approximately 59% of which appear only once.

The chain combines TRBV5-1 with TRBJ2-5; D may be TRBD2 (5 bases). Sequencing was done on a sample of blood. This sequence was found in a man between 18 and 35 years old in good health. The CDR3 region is CASSLAVGSWETQYF. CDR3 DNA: TGCGCCAGCAGCTTGGCCGTGGGGAGCTGGGAGACCCAGTACTTC.